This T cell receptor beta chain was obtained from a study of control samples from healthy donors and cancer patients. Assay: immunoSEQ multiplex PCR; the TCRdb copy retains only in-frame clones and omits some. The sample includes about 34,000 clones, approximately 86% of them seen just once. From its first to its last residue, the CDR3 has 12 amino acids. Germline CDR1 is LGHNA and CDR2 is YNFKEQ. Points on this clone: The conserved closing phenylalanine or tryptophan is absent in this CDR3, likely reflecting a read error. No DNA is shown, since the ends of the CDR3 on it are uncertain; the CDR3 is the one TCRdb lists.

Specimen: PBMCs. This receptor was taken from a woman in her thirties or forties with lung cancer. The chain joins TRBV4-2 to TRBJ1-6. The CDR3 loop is CASSQDVGPPVL.